This T cell receptor beta chain was obtained from a study of blood T cell repertoires in COVID-19. Study as a whole: Sources were T cells, B-cell-depleted T cells, or PBMCs; the material itself was cDNA or gDNA.

Per the authors' pipeline: Amplified reference gene primers provided the basis for estimating nucleated cell counts. This table comes from immunoSEQ multiplex PCR, and its TCRdb copy is limited to in-frame clones, with some not included. The V and J calls and clone size come from that table; D and trimming were worked out from the DNA. The table records about 190,000 clones, under 85% of them present only once. Germline CDR1 SGDLS, CDR2 YYNGEE. The V segment lost 2 bases and the J segment 4 bases; nucleotides outside the gene matches: 13. This CDR3 comprises 17 residues. The chain links TRBV9 to TRBJ2-3, with 7 bases that match TRBD2. The sample was peripheral blood. This sequence originates from a man between 60 and 75 years old with active or convalescent COVID-19. CDR3 amino acids: CASSVWTSGGGPDTQYF. As DNA, the CDR3 is TGTGCCAGCAGCGTGTGGACTAGTGGCGGGGGACCAGATACGCAGTATTTT.